This T cell receptor (beta chain) was captured by sequencing in a study of T cell responses to AZD1222 COVID-19 vaccine. As for the study in general: Pooling was applied to second doses at about 4 or about 12 weeks. Study findings and constraints: Recipients of two AZD1222 doses showed rising Spike-specific TCR breadth and depth. The donors showed a predominance of white British ancestry and of females, with possible underestimation of clonal diversity. CD4 TCRs associated with vaccination spanned spike, dominating at 160-218 and 743-854.

Sequenced by immunoSEQ multiplex PCR; TCRdb stores in-frame clones only, minus some. The table lists around 120,000 clones, around nine tenths of them singletons. The CDR3 is made up of 12 amino acids. Trimming cost V 5 bases and J 2 bases, with 7 bases left between them. Looked up from germline, CDR1 is MNHEY and CDR2 is SVGAGI. Notes on this clone: Antigen unknown.

This clonotype originated in an adult in good health. The gene calls are TRBV6-5 and TRBJ2-7; the D gene is possibly TRBD1 (6 bases). The sample in question was peripheral blood, obtained on day 0 of AZD1222 vaccination. This chain's CDR3 is CASSTGPYEQYF. The CDR3 coding sequence is TGTGCCAGCAGTACAGGGCCCTACGAGCAGTACTTC.